Here is one TCR beta chain with its context. This clonotype was counted many times. It lacks a known antigen. No base qualities exist here, and no much larger clone lies one base off it. The sample is drawn from a study of T cell repertoires in cytomegalovirus infection (dated by TCRdb to 2018 to 2020). Study-level background: Because public TCR beta signatures pointed to carriage of CMV infection together with the matching HLA type, the HLA type of each donor mattered for the analysis. Results the study describes overall, beyond this receptor: The ex vivo response was dominated by HLA-C-restricted CMV-specific TCR beta clonotypes, and the single most frequent clonotype in two of eight donors was supplied by these HLA-C-restricted clonotypes. Cumulative frequency of public TCR beta family members discriminated carriers of CMV infection plus the relevant HLA type in this cohort and an independent roughly 330-donor cohort.

Including the terminal cysteine and phenylalanine, the CDR3 comprises 15 residues. The sequence is cut down to CDR3 DNA, 45 bases in frame from base 1. The germline V gene (reference sequence) provides CDR1 SEHNR and CDR2 FQNEAQ. V is cut by 3 bases and J by 4 bases, and the space between the germline ends is 13 bases. Instrument on record: Illumina HiSeq 1500. TCRdb reworked the public reads: Q25 trimming with fastp, MiXCR clone assembly, productive beta chains retained. Rows with one shared CDR3 protein collapse into an entry with the most common genes and DNA. The sample contains roughly 280,000 distinct CDR3 sequences, roughly 15% of them found a single time. The ten most abundant clones make up about 10% of the sample.

This chain is built from TRBV7-9 and TRBJ2-1; TRBD2 is a weak D gene call, 5 bases matching. Sequenced sample: PBMCs. This receptor was taken from a human donor in good health (CMV status not recorded). Some clones in this sample may be carry-over from other donors' samples. Here is the DNA: TGTGCCAGCAGCTTCGAGGGCCGTGGGTACAATGAGCAGTTCTTC. It specifies CASSFEGRGYNEQFF.